This is a list of T cell receptor beta chains from one sample in a study of blood T cells in healthy people across ages. TCRdb re-derived calls from the 5' RACE reads in MiXCR, one entry per CDR3 protein. The sample yields more than 500,000 distinct CDR3 sequences, about 28% seen once. These records were also assigned to another study, of T cells of mothers and their children.

What was sequenced was blood. The source of these receptors is a boy aged 2 to 10 in good health. The CDR3 runs from the conserved cysteine through the conserved F or W. A D gene is named only where the DNA matches it firmly. The size entry is marked missing in some rows and otherwise reads once, few, many or a size class.

d_gene	j_gene	abundance	len	v_gene	CDR3nt	CDR3aa
TRBD2	TRBJ2-1	-	16	TRBV15	TGTGCCACCAGCAGCCTGGGACTAGCGGAGTACAATGAGCAGTTCTTC	CATSSLGLAEYNEQFF
-	TRBJ2-3	few	18	TRBV7-3	TGTGCCAGCAGCTCAGTAATCTCCGGGGGGCTTGGCACAGATACGCAGTATTTT	CASSSVISGGLGTDTQYF
TRBD2	TRBJ2-1	-	14	TRBV5-4	TGTGCCAGCAGCTTACCCGGGACTAACAATGAGCAGTTCTTC	CASSLPGTNNEQFF
-	TRBJ2-4	-	14	TRBV15	TGTGCCACCAGCAGGTCCAGGGCCAAAAACATTCTGTACTTC	CATSRSRAKNILYF
TRBD1	TRBJ2-2	few	17	TRBV7-3	TGTGCCAGCAGCCCCGCGACCGGGACAGGGGACACCGGGGAGCTGTTTTTT	CASSPATGTGDTGELFF
TRBD1	TRBJ1-1	once	18	TRBV7-9	TGTGCCAGCAGCTCACCCCGGGCGTCAGGGGGCGTGGATACTGAAGCTTTCTTT	CASSSPRASGGVDTEAFF
-	TRBJ2-1	few	15	TRBV6-2/TRBV6-3	TGTGCCAGCAGCCTTAACAATCCCTCCTACAATGAGCAGTTCTTC	CASSLNNPSYNEQFF
-	TRBJ2-4	few	13	TRBV10-3	TGTGCCATCAGTTCGGAGGACAAAAACATTCAGTACTTC	CAISSEDKNIQYF
-	TRBJ2-6	-	20	TRBV7-8	TGTGCCAGCAGCTTAGGAGGGGTCTTACGCCTGATCTCTGGGGCCAACGTCCTGACTTTC	CASSLGGVLRLISGANVLTF
-	TRBJ2-4	few	17	TRBV18	TGTGCCAGCTCCCGTCGACACCACACCGCAGCCAAAAACATTCAGTACTTC	CASSRRHHTAAKNIQYF
-	TRBJ2-7	-	15	TRBV5-1	TGCGCCAGCAGCTTGGTGGGGGTTAACTCCTACGAGCAGTACTTC	CASSLVGVNSYEQYF
-	TRBJ1-4	-	14	TRBV3-1	TGTGCCAGCAGCCCCAATGGCGAGAGGGAAAAACTGTTTTTT	CASSPNGEREKLFF
TRBD2	TRBJ2-1	-	14	TRBV5-1	TGCGCCAGCAACTTAGCGGGGGCCAACAATGAGCAGTTCTTC	CASNLAGANNEQFF
-	TRBJ2-2	-	16	TRBV4-1	TGCGCCAGCAGCCAAGAGGTGGGATCTAACACCGGGGAGCTGTTTTTT	CASSQEVGSNTGELFF
-	TRBJ2-1	-	17	TRBV28	TGTGCCAGCAGCCAACAATTCCAGAATTGGGCCTACAATGAGCAGTTCTTC	CASSQQFQNWAYNEQFF
TRBD2	TRBJ2-1	few	17	TRBV4-2	TGTGCCAGCAGCCAAGAGTGGACTAGCGGCTTTGAAAATGAGCAGTTCTTC	CASSQEWTSGFENEQFF
TRBD1	TRBJ2-4	few	17	TRBV20-1	TGCAGTGCCAGCTGGGACAGGGAAGTCTTAGGCAAAAACATTCAGTACTTC	CSASWDREVLGKNIQYF